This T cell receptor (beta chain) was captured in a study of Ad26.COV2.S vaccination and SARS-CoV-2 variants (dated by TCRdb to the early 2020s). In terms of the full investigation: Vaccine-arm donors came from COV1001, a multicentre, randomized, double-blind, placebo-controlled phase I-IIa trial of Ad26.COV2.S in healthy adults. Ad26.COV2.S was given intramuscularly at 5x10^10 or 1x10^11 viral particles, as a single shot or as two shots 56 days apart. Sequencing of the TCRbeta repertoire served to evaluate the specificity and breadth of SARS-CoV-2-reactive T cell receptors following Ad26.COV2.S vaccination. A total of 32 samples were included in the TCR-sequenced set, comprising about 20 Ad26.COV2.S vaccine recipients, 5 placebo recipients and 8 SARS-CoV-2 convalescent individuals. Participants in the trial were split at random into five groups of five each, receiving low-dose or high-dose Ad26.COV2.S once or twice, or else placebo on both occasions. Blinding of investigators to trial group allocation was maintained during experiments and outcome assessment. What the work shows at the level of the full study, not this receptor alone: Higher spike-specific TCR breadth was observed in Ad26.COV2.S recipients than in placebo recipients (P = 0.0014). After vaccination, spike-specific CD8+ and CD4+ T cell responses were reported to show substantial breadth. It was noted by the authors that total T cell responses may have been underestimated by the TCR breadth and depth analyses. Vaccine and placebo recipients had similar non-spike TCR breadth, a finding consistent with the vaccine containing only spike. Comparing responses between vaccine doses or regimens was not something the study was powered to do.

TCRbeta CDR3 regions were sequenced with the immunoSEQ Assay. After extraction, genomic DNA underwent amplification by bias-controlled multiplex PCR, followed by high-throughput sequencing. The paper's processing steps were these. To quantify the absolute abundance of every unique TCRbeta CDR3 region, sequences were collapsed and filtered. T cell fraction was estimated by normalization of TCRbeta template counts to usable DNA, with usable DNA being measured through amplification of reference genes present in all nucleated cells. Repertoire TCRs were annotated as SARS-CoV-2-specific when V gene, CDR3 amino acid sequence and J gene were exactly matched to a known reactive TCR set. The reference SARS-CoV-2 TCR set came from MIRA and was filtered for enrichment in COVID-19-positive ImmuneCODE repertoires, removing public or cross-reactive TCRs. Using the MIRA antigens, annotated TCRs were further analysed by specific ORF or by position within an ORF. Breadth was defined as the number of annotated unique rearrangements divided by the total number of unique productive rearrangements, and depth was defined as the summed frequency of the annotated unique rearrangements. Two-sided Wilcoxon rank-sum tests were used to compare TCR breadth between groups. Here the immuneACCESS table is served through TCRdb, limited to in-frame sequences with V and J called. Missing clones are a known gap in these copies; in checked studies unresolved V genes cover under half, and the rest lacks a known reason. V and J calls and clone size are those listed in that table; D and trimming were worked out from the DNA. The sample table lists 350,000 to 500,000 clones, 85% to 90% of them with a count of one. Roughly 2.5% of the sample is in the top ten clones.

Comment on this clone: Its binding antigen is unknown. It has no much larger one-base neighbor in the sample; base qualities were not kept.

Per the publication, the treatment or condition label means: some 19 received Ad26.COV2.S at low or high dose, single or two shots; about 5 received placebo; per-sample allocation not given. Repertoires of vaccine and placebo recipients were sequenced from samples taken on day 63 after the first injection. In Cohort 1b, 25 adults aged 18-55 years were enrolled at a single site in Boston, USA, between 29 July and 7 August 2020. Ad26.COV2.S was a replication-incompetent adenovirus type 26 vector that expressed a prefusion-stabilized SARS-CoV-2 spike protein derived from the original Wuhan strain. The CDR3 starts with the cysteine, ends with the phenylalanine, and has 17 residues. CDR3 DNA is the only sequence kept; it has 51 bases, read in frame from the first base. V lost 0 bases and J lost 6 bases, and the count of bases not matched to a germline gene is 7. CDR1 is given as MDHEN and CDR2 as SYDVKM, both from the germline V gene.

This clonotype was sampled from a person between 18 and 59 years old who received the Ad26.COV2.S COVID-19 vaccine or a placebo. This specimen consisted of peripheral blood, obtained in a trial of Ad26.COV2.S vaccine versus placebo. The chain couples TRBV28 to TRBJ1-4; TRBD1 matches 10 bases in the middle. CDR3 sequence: CASSLWDRGFSDEKLFF. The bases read TGTGCCAGCAGTTTATGGGACAGGGGGTTTTCGGATGAAAAACTGTTTTTT.